The 17 T cell receptor beta chains presented below share a single source sample, sequenced in a study of T-cell memory formation after mild COVID-19. From the 5' RACE reads, TCRdb called clonotypes with MiXCR, one entry per CDR3 protein. The repertoire includes about 340,000 distinct CDR3 sequences, over 13% of them detected once, and roughly a fifth sits in the top ten. The specimen sequenced was PBMCs or a T cell subset sorted from them (not recorded which). The source of these receptors is a man aged 18 to 30 who had mild COVID-19 (a few samples of this study predate the infection). Cell type and time point are not known.

V usage is TRBV30 and J usage is TRBJ1-1; D is undetermined. V lost 8 bases to trimming and J lost 3 bases, with 13 bases between them. Looked up from germline, CDR1 is GTSNPN and CDR2 is SVGIG (reference sequence). The CDR3 loop spans 12 amino acids. CDR3 bases: TGTGCCCGCTCTCGCGTTGACACTGAAGCTTTCTTT. It yields the protein CARSRVDTEAFF.

The chain is built from TRBV5-4 and TRBJ1-1; D unclear. The CDR3 is 15 residues long. Germline values: CDR1 SGHNT, CDR2 YYREEE (reference sequence). V lost 0 bases and J 1 base, leaving 10 bases between the germline ends. CDR3 sequence: CASSLATLGNTEAFF. CDR3 coding DNA: TGTGCCAGCAGCTTGGCCACTTTGGGGAACACTGAAGCTTTCTTT.

There are a few counts of this clonotype. V and J are TRBV19 and TRBJ2-5; weak D call: TRBD1 (5 bases). This CDR3 comprises 14 residues. Germline V gives CDR1 LNHDA, CDR2 SQIVND (reference sequence). Trimming removed 4 bases at V and 4 bases at J, with 13 bases between. CDR3: CASSKGDRRETQYF. The CDR3 DNA reads as TGTGCCAGTAGTAAGGGCGACAGAAGAGAGACCCAGTACTTC. Variable domain in full (rest from reference TRBV19 and TRBJ2-5): DGGITQSPKYLFRKEGQNVTLSCEQNLNHDAMYWYRQDPGQGLRLIYYSQIVNDFQKGDIAEGYSVSREKKESFPLTVTSAQKNPTAFYLCASSKGDRRETQYFGPGTRLLVL.

The genes are TRBV6-5 and TRBJ2-7, with 9 bases aligning to TRBD1. After removal of 4 bases from V and 3 bases from J, the junction contained 4 bases not matched to a gene. This CDR3 is 14 amino acids long. Germline V gene sequence: CDR1 MNHEY, CDR2 SVGAGI. CDR3 protein: CASSLTGGGYEQYF. The CDR3 nucleotides are TGTGCCAGCAGTTTGACAGGGGGAGGCTACGAGCAGTACTTC.

This clonotype was detected only a few times. The rearrangement links TRBV7-9 to TRBJ2-7; D is possibly TRBD2 (6 bases). Looked up from germline, CDR1 is SEHNR and CDR2 is FQNEAQ (reference sequence). The CDR3 has 16 residues. V was cut by 4 bases and J by 2 bases, with 18 bases left in between. CDR3: CASSSSKAGSTYEQYV. DNA for the CDR3: TGTGCCAGCAGCTCCTCTAAGGCGGGATCCACCTACGAGCAGTACGTC.

In this sample, this clonotype turned up a few times. CDR3 sequence: CASSHQAGQETQYF. In DNA form, the CDR3 reads TGCGCCAGCAGCCATCAAGCGGGGCAAGAGACCCAGTACTTC. The rearrangement joins TRBV4-3 to TRBJ2-5, with 7 bases aligning to TRBD2. The CDR3 covers 14 residues. From germline, CDR1 is LGHNA and CDR2 YSLEER. V lost 3 bases, J lost 2 bases, and 3 bases stayed unmatched.

The V and J genes are TRBV6-5 and TRBJ1-5; D is possibly TRBD1 (5 bases). Germline-derived CDR1 and CDR2 are MNHEY and SVGAGI. CDR3 length: 15 amino acids. Trimming removed 8 bases from V and 2 bases from J, with 16 bases in between. CDR3: CASRPAGQGNQPQHF. The CDR3 region has the DNA TGTGCCAGCCGACCCGCAGGGCAGGGCAATCAGCCCCAGCATTTT.

The chain is built from TRBV20-1 and TRBJ1-5; D is unclear. V lost 1 base, J lost 3 bases, and 7 bases lay in between. The CDR3 is 13 residues long. Germline loops: CDR1 DFQATT, CDR2 SNEGSKA (reference sequence). The CDR3 DNA is TGCAGTGCTAGAGGGGAAAACAATCAGCCCCAGCATTTT. Its translation: CSARGENNQPQHF.

This chain joins TRBV12-3 or TRBV12-4 and TRBJ2-2; D possibly corresponds to TRBD2 (7 bases). The ends were cut back, 6 bases at V and 6 bases at J, with 17 bases in the middle. The CDR3 contains 15 residues. In DNA, the CDR3 is TGTGCCAGCAGCCCCCGGGGGGCGCGGGCCGGGGAGCTGTTTTTT. Its protein is CASSPRGARAGELFF.

This rearrangement joins TRBV18 to TRBJ2-3; 7 bases are a match to TRBD1. In germline, CDR1 is KGHSH, CDR2 LQKENI. The CDR3 totals 14 residues. The junction had 4 bases not matched to a gene; V was cut back by 6 bases and J by 1 base. The CDR3 region has the DNA TGTGCCAGCTCTAGGGGGCTTCGCACAGATACGCAGTATTTT. Translating it yields CASSRGLRTDTQYF.

This clonotype appeared a few times. The chain uses TRBV18 and TRBJ2-7; TRBD2 might be the D (6 bases). V was shortened by 2 bases and J by 1 base, with 18 bases between the two germline ends. Per germline, CDR1 KGHSH and CDR2 LQKENI. This CDR3 comprises 17 residues. CDR3 loop: CASSPDPRDGGSYEQYV. The DNA for the CDR3 is TGTGCCAGCTCACCAGACCCTAGGGACGGGGGTTCCTACGAGCAGTACGTC.

The chain uses TRBV3-1 and TRBJ2-3; 11 bases map to TRBD1. The CDR3 runs to 17 residues. The germline V gene has CDR1 LGHDT and CDR2 YNNKEL (reference sequence). The trim removed 1 base at V and 2 bases at J, leaving 5 bases unmatched. The CDR3 loop reads CASSQVDRGPFTDTQYF. The CDR3 coding sequence is TGTGCCAGCAGCCAAGTGGACAGGGGGCCCTTCACAGATACGCAGTATTTT.

The chain employs TRBV10-3 and TRBJ2-7; 7 positions match TRBD1. The junction had 5 bases not matched to a gene; V was cut back by 6 bases and J by 0 bases. Germline CDR1 is ENHRY and CDR2 is SYGVKD. This CDR3 is 14 amino acids long. CDR3: CAIRKTGSSYEQYF. The CDR3 region has the DNA TGTGCCATCAGAAAGACAGGGAGCTCCTACGAGCAGTACTTC.

V and J are TRBV5-1 and TRBJ1-2; 12 nucleotides line up with TRBD1. Trimming took 3 bases from V and 6 from J; bases not matched to a gene: 9. CDR3 length equals 16 residues. CDR1 and CDR2 from the germline V gene are SGHRS and YFSETQ. The CDR3 reads CASSSAWGTGGNGYTF. As DNA, the CDR3 is TGCGCCAGCAGCTCTGCTTGGGGGACAGGGGGCAATGGCTACACCTTC.

The chain links TRBV11-2 to TRBJ2-1; 9 nucleotides agree with TRBD2. The V segment lost 5 bases and the J segment 4 bases; nucleotides outside the gene matches: 12. In germline, CDR1 is SGHAT, CDR2 FQNNGV. The CDR3 consists of 17 residues. In DNA, the CDR3 is TGTGCCAGCAGCAGAGACAACAGGCTAGCGGGGTACAATGAGCAGTTCTTC. Encoded protein: CASSRDNRLAGYNEQFF.

V usage is TRBV2 and J usage is TRBJ2-3, with TRBD2 matching over 7 bases. V was clipped by 7 bases and J by 2 bases; unmatched bases: 6. The V gene's germline CDR1 is SNHLY and CDR2 FYNNEI. This CDR3 has 14 amino acids. CDR3 sequence reads: CASNSRGITDTQYF. In DNA, the CDR3 is TGTGCCAGCAACTCGCGGGGGATCACAGATACGCAGTATTTT.

This clonotype has a count of ten or more. The CDR3: CASRGRTGATEAFF. In DNA, the CDR3 is TGTGCCAGCAGGGGCAGGACAGGGGCCACTGAAGCTTTCTTT. The V gene is TRBV6-2 or TRBV6-3, the J gene TRBJ1-1, with TRBD1 identical over 9 bases. CDR1 is MNHEY, CDR2 SVGEGT, per germline. CDR3 length: 14 residues. Trimming took 6 bases from V and 4 from J; bases not matched to a gene: 6.